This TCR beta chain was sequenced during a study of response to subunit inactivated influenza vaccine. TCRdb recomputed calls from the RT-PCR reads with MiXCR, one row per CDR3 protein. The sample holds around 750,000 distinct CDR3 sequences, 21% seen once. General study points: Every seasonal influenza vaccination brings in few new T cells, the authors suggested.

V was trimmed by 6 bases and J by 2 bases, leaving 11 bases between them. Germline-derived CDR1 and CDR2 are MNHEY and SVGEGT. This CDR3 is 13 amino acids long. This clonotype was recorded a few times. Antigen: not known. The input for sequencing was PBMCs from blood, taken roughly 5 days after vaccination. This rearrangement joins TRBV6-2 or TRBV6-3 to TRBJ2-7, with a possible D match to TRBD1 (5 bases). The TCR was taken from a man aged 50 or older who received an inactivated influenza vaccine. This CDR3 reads CASSRRQTYEQYF. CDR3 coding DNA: TGTGCCAGCAGCCGACGACAGACCTACGAGCAGTACTTC.